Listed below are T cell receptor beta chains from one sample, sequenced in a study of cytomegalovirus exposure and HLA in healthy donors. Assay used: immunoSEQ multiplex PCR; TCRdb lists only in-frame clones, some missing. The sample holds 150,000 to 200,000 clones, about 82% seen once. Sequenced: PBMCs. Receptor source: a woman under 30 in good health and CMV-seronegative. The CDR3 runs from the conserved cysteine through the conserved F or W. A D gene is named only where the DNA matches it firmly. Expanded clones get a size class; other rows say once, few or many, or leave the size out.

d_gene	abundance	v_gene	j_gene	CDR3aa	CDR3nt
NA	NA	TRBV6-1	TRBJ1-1	CASSATLNTEAFF	TGTGCCAGCAGTGCCACACTGAACACTGAAGCTTTCTTT
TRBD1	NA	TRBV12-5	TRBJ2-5	CASGLGTGTGGTQYF	TGTGCTAGTGGTTTGGGGACCGGGACAGGGGGGACCCAGTACTTC
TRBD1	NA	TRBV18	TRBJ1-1	CASSQLGQPNTEAFF	TGTGCCAGCTCACAATTGGGACAGCCTAACACTGAAGCTTTCTTT
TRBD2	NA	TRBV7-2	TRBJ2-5	CASRPSGGGETQYF	TGTGCCAGCAGACCTAGCGGAGGAGGAGAGACCCAGTACTTC
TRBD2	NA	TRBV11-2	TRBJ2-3	CASSYRDYTDTQYF	TGTGCCAGCAGCTACCGGGACTACACAGATACGCAGTATTTT
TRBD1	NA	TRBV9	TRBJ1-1	CASSREGTAVSLFRLNTEAFF	TGTGCCAGCAGCCGAGAGGGGACAGCAGTTTCTCTCTTCAGACTGAACACTGAAGCTTTCTTT
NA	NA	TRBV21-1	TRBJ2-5	CASSSLAGERETQYF	TGTGCCAGCAGCAGTTTAGCGGGGGAAAGAGAGACCCAGTACTTC
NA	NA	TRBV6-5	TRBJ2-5	CASSSQQGETQYF	TGTGCCAGCAGTTCGCAGCAGGGGGAGACCCAGTACTTC
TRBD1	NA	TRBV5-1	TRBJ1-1	CASSSGPGRQGIEAFF	TGCGCCAGCAGCTCAGGCCCCGGGCGACAGGGGATTGAAGCTTTCTTT
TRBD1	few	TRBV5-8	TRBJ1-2	CASSLGQGGDYGYTF	TGTGCCAGCAGCCTAGGACAGGGCGGGGACTATGGCTACACCTTC
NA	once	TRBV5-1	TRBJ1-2	CASSLGEGANYGYTF	TGCGCCAGCAGCTTGGGGGAGGGGGCTAACTATGGCTACACCTTC
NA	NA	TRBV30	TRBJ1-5	CAWSVRWEGNQPQHF	TGTGCCTGGAGTGTACGGTGGGAGGGGAATCAGCCCCAGCATTTT
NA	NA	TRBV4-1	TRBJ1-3	CASSQGRQGSKVHTIYF	TGCGCCAGCAGCCAAGGCCGGCAGGGGAGTAAGGTCCACACCATATATTTT
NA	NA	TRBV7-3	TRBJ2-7	CASSYQTGTGEQYF	TGTGCCAGCAGCTATCAGACAGGCACGGGGGAGCAGTACTTC
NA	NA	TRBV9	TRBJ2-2	CASTLPTGSGELFF	TGTGCCAGCACCCTACCCACGGGGTCCGGGGAGCTGTTTTTT
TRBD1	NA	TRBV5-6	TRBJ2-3	CASSLFDRDTDTQYF	TGTGCCAGCAGCCTGTTTGACAGGGACACAGATACGCAGTATTTT
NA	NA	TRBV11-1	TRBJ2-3	CAITVELGTDTQYF	TGTGCCATCACGGTGGAACTAGGCACAGATACGCAGTATTTT
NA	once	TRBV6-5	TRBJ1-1	CASRRQTGFFGEAFF	TGTGCCAGCAGACGCCAGACAGGCTTTTTCGGGGAAGCTTTCTTT
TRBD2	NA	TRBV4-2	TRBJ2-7	CASSQGLAGGYEQYF	TGTGCCAGCAGCCAAGGACTAGCGGGAGGCTACGAGCAGTACTTC
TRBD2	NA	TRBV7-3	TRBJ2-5	CASSLAGGGETQYF	TGTGCCAGCAGCCTGGCGGGGGGAGGAGAGACCCAGTACTTC
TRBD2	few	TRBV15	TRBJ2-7	CATSRESGSSYEQYF	TGTGCCACCAGCAGAGAAAGCGGGAGCTCCTACGAGCAGTACTTC
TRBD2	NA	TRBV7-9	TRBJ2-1	CASSYPPSSGSNEQFF	TGTGCCAGCAGCTACCCCCCCTCTAGCGGGAGTAATGAGCAGTTCTTC
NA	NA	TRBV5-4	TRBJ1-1	CASSRRDLNTEAFF	TGTGCCAGCAGCCGCAGGGATCTGAACACTGAAGCTTTCTTT
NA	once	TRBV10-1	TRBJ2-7	CASSDPGKDEQYF	TGCGCCAGCAGTGATCCAGGGAAGGACGAGCAGTACTTC
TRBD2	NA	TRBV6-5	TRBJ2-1	CASRPLAGVVNEQFF	TGTGCCAGCAGACCACTAGCGGGAGTAGTGAATGAGCAGTTCTTC
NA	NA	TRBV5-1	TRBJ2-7	CASSLAHSSYEQYF	TGCGCCAGCAGCTTGGCTCACAGTTCCTACGAGCAGTACTTC
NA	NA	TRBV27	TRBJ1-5	CASSFSYSNQPQHF	TGTGCCAGCAGTTTCTCGTATAGCAATCAGCCCCAGCATTTT
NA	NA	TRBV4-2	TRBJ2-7	CASSQEGGPIYEQYF	TGTGCCAGCAGCCAAGAGGGGGGACCGATCTACGAGCAGTACTTC
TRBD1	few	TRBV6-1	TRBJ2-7	CASSGRDRGTYEQYF	TGTGCCAGCAGTGGCCGGGACAGGGGTACCTACGAGCAGTACTTC
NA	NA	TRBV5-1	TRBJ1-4	CASSLMADNEKLFF	TGCGCCAGCAGCTTGATGGCAGATAATGAAAAACTGTTTTTT
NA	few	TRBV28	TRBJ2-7	CASSFRRPPYEQYF	TGTGCCAGCAGTTTCCGGCGGCCCCCCTACGAGCAGTACTTC
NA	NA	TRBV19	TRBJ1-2	CASSLDWDYGYTF	TGTGCCAGTAGCCTCGACTGGGACTATGGCTACACCTTC
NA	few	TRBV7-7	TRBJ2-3	CASSPTGDTQYF	TGTGCCAGCAGCCCTACAGGGGATACGCAGTATTTT
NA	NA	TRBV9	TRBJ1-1	CASSVGTGPEAFF	TGTGCCAGCAGCGTAGGTACCGGTCCTGAAGCTTTCTTT
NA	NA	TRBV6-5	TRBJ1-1	CASSQGPGVEAFF	TGTGCCAGCAGTCAGGGACCGGGGGTTGAAGCTTTCTTT
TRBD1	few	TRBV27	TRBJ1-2	CASSQGQGNYGYTF	TGTGCCAGCAGTCAGGGACAGGGGAACTATGGCTACACCTTC
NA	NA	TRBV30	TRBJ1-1	CAWSGQYNTEAFF	TGTGCCTGGAGCGGACAGTACAACACTGAAGCTTTCTTT
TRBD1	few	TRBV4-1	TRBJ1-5	CASSGQGDQPQHF	TGCGCCAGCAGCGGTCAGGGGGATCAGCCCCAGCATTTT
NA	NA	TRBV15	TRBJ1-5	CATADYSNQPQHF	TGTGCCACCGCGGACTATAGCAATCAGCCCCAGCATTTT
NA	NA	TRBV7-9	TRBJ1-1	CASYRDTEAFF	TGTGCCAGCTACCGGGACACTGAAGCTTTCTTT